This T cell receptor (beta chain) was documented in a study of T-cell memory formation after mild COVID-19. Study overall: TCR clusters mostly belonged to single donors.

TCRdb redid the calling of the 5' RACE reads with MiXCR, one entry per CDR3 protein. This sample has some 310,000 distinct CDR3 sequences, with 20% to 25% found just once. This clonotype was seen only a few times. CDR3 size: 14 residues. Germline CDR1 MNHEY, CDR2 SMNVEV (reference sequence). V was shortened by 4 bases and J by 8 bases, with 17 bases between the two germline ends. Sequenced: PBMCs or a T cell subset sorted from them (not recorded which). This sequence was found in a man younger than 30 who had mild COVID-19 (a few samples of this study predate the infection). Cell type and time point are not known. The V gene is TRBV27, the J gene TRBJ1-2; no definite D call. The CDR3, as DNA: TGTGCCAGCAGTTCGTATTTATCGATCGGGGGCTACACCTTC. Amino acids: CASSSYLSIGGYTF.